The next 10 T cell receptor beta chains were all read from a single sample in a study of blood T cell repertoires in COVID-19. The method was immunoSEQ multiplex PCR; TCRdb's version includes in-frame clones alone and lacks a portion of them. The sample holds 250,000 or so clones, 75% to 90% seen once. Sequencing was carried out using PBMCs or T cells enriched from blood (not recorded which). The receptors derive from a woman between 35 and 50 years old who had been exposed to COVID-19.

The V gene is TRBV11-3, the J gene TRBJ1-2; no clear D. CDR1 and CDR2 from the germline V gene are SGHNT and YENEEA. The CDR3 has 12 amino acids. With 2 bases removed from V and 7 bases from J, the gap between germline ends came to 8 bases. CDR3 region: CASSLTGGGYTF. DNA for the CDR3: TGTGCCAGCAGCTTAACCGGAGGTGGCTACACCTTC.

The CDR3 DNA reads TGTGCCAGGGGTGGGACAGGAACCTACGAGCAGTACGTC. This sequence encodes CARGGTGTYEQYV. The chain recombines TRBV25-1 with TRBJ2-7, with 8 bases aligning to TRBD1. This CDR3 spans 13 amino acids. CDR1 and CDR2 from the germline V gene are MGHDK and SYGVNS. V gave up 9 bases and J gave up 2 bases; unmatched junction bases: 6.

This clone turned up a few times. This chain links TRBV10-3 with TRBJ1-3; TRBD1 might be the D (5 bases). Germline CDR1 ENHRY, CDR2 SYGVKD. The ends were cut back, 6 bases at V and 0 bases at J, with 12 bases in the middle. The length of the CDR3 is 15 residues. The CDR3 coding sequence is TGTGCCATCAGGGGGACTGTGAGCTCTGGAAACACCATATATTTT. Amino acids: CAIRGTVSSGNTIYF.

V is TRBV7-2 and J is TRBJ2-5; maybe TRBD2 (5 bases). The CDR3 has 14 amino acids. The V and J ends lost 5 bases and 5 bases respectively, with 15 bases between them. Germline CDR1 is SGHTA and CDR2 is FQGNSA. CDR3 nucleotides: TGTGCCAGCAGCCAAGAGGGTCGGAGGGAGACCCAGTACTTC. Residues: CASSQEGRRETQYF.

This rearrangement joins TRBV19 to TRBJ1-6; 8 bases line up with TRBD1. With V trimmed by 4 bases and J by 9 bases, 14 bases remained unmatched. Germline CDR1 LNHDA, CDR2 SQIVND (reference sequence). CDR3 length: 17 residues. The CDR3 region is CASSTLSGQGKRSPLHF. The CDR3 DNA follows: TGTGCCAGTAGTACCCTCTCAGGACAGGGCAAACGTTCACCCCTCCACTTT.

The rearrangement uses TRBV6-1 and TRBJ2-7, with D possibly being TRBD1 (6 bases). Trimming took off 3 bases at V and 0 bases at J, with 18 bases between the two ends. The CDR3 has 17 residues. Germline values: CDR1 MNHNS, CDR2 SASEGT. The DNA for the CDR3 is TGTGCCAGCAGTGAGGGCCGAGGGGGAAGGAGCTCCTACGAGCAGTACGTC. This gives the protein CASSEGRGGRSSYEQYV.

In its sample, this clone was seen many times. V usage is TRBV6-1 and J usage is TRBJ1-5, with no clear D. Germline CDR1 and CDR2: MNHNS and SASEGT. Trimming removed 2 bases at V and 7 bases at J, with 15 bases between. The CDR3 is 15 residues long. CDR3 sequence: CASSESVEGGQPQHF. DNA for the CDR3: TGTGCCAGCAGTGAAAGTGTAGAAGGAGGCCAGCCCCAGCATTTT.

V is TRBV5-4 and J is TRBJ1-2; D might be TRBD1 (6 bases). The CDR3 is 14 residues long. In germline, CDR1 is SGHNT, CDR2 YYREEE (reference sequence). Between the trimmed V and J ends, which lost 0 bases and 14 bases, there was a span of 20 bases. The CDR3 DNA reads TGTGCCAGCAGCTTGGGCATCACAGGGAGCCCTGGTACCTTC. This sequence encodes CASSLGITGSPGTF.

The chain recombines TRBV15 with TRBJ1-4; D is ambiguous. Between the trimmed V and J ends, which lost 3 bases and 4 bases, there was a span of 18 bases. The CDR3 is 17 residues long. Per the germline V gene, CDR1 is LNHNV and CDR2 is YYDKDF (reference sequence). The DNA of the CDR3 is TGTGCCACCAGCAGTAACTTAGCCGGGGTCCTTAATGAAAAACTGTTTTTT. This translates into CATSSNLAGVLNEKLFF.

CDR3 coding DNA: TGTGCCAGTAGGGACAGGGAGTACGAGCAGTACTTC. Protein sequence: CASRDREYEQYF. V gene TRBV19 combines with J gene TRBJ2-7, with 8 bases lining up with TRBD1. This CDR3 region has 12 residues. V trimming: 6 bases; J trimming: 4 bases; junction bases outside the gene matches: 2. The germline V gene encodes CDR1 LNHDA and CDR2 SQIVND (reference sequence). The full variable domain, in which reference TRBV19 and TRBJ2-7 provide the parts outside the CDR3, is DGGITQSPKYLFRKEGQNVTLSCEQNLNHDAMYWYRQDPGQGLRLIYYSQIVNDFQKGDIAEGYSVSREKKESFPLTVTSAQKNPTAFYLCASRDREYEQYFGPGTRLTVT.